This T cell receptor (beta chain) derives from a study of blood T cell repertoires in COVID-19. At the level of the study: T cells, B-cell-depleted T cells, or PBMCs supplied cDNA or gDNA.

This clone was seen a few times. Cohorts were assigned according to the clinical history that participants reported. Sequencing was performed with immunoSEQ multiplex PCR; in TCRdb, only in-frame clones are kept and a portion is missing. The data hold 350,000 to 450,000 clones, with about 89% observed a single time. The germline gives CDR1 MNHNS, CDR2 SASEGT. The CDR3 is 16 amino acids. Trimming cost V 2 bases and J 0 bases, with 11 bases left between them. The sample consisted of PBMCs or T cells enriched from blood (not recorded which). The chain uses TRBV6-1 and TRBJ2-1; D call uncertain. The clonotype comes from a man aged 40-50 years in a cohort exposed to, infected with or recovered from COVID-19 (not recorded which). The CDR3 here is CASSETAASSYNEQFF. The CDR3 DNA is TGTGCCAGCAGTGAAACGGCAGCGAGCTCCTACAATGAGCAGTTCTTC.